This entry features one T cell receptor (beta chain) sequence. The sample is drawn from a study of blood T cell repertoires in COVID-19. Study-wide context: Italy, Spain and the United States were the sources of the convalescent and acute COVID-19 samples. T cells, B-cell-depleted T cells, or PBMCs supplied cDNA or gDNA.

In the authors' workflow: Reference gene primer amplification in the assay estimated nucleated cell counts. Sequencing was performed with immunoSEQ multiplex PCR; in TCRdb, only in-frame clones are kept and a portion is missing. V and J calls and clone size are as listed in that table; D and trimming were resolved from the DNA. The sample carries about 100,000 clones, 80% recorded once. CDR3 length: 13 amino acids. Germline assignment: CDR1 SGHRS and CDR2 YFSETQ. V was clipped by 2 bases and J by 7 bases; unmatched bases: 5. This sequence joins TRBV5-1 and TRBJ2-5, with 7 bases identical to TRBD2. This TCR was sampled from a woman aged 70-85 years with acute or convalescent COVID-19. Sequenced: peripheral blood. The CDR3 loop reads CASSLPREGTQYF. DNA of the CDR3: TGCGCCAGCAGCTTACCCAGGGAGGGGACCCAGTACTTC.